The clone carrying this T cell receptor (beta chain) was found many times. Its antigen is not identified. This sample is part of a study of shared clonotypes between healthy human individuals. Findings of the study overall: Sample collection involved blood only; tissue repertoires are likely different. The genetic and exposure-history diversity represented was limited by few donors.

TCRdb's table, derived via immunoSEQ multiplex PCR, lists solely in-frame clones and lacks some. The sample comprises about 1.1 million clones, approximately 78% of which are singletons, and under 0.65% rests with the top ten. V shed 3 bases and J shed 4 bases, with 9 bases lying between them. This CDR3 region has 13 residues. Germline CDR1 reads SEHNR; CDR2 reads FQNEAQ (reference sequence). J is TRBJ1-1 and V is TRBV7-9, with D possibly matching TRBD1 (5 bases). Sequencing input: memory CD4+ T cells from PBMCs. Subset defined: CD45RA-negative fraction. This sequence originates from a man aged 18 to 30 in good health. Some clones in this sample may be carry-over from other donors' samples. The DNA for the CDR3 is TGTGCCAGCAGCTTCACTGGGGCCACTGAAGCTTTCTTT. Its translation: CASSFTGATEAFF.